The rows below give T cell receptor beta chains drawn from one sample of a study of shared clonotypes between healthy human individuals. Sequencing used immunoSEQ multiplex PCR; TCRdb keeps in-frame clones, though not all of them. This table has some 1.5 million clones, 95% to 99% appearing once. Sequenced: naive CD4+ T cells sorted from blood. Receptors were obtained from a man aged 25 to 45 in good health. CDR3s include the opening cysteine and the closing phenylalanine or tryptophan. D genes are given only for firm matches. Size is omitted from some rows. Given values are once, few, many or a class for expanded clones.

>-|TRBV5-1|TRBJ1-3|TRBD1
CASSLATGGFSGNTIYF
TGCGCCAGCAGCTTGGCCACAGGGGGATTCTCTGGAAACACCATATATTTT
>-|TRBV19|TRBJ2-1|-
CASKLSDGQSQFF
TGTGCCAGTAAACTTTCCGATGGACAGAGCCAGTTCTTC
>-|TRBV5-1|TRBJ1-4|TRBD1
CASSLWDSHEKLFF
TGCGCCAGCAGCTTGTGGGACAGCCATGAAAAACTGTTTTTT
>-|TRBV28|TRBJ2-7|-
CAVQGVDEQYF
TGTGCCGTTCAGGGAGTGGACGAGCAGTACTTC
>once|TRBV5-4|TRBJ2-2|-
CASSLARGRDTGELFF
TGTGCCAGCAGCTTGGCCAGGGGAAGAGACACCGGGGAGCTGTTTTTT
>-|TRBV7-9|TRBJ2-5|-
CASSLGPTNPETQYF
TGTGCCAGCAGCTTAGGGCCGACTAACCCAGAGACCCAGTACTTC
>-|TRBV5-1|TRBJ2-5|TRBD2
CASSPRTSGQETQYF
TGCGCCAGCAGCCCCAGGACTAGCGGGCAAGAGACCCAGTACTTC
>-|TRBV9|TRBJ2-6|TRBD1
CASSSPARTGSSSGANVLTF
TGTGCCAGCAGCTCCCCAGCCCGGACAGGGTCATCCTCTGGGGCCAACGTCCTGACTTTC
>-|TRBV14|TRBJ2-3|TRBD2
CASSRRAGGPDTQYF
TGTGCCAGCAGCCGAAGAGCGGGAGGACCAGATACGCAGTATTTT
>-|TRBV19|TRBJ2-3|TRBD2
CASSVGLATDTQYF
TGTGCCAGTAGTGTCGGACTAGCAACAGATACGCAGTATTTT
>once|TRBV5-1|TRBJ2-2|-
CASSLYGGGISNTGELFF
TGCGCCAGCAGCTTGTATGGAGGGGGCATCTCGAACACCGGGGAGCTGTTTTTT
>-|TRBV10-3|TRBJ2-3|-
CAISEPRQPSTDTQYF
TGTGCCATCAGTGAGCCCCGACAGCCTAGCACAGATACGCAGTATTTT
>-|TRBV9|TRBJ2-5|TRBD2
CASRRRLAGGRGTQYF
TGTGCCAGCAGAAGGAGACTAGCGGGAGGGCGCGGGACCCAGTACTTC
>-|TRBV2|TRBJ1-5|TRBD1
CASRDRDRGLLGQPQHF
TGTGCCAGCAGAGACCGGGACAGGGGGCTTTTGGGTCAGCCCCAGCATTTT
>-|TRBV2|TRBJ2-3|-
CASTPPSTDTQYF
TGTGCCAGCACGCCGCCTAGCACAGATACGCAGTATTTT